Described below is a single TCR beta chain sequence and its context. No antigen is known for it. This record comes from a study of blood T cells in healthy people across ages. The V gene end was trimmed by 0 bases and the J gene end by 13 bases; junction bases not matched to a gene: 9. Per germline, CDR1 LGHNA and CDR2 YSLEER. The CDR3 loop spans 14 amino acids. Study-level findings and limits: The study found more naive CD4+ cells and higher diversity in long-lived than aged donors.

The use of a sample-barcoded 5' primer and a J-beta primer mix characterized a second PCR of about 7 to 12 cycles. TCRdb re-called the 5' RACE reads with MiXCR, one entry per CDR3 protein. This table has hundreds of thousands of distinct CDR3 sequences, 55% to 70% appearing once. Sequenced material: blood. J is TRBJ2-1 and V is TRBV4-3; TRBD1 matches 7 bases. The TCR comes from a man in his thirties or forties in good health. In DNA form, the CDR3 reads TGCGCCAGCAGCCAAGAGGGCGGCCGGGACAGACAGTTCTTC. Protein sequence: CASSQEGGRDRQFF.